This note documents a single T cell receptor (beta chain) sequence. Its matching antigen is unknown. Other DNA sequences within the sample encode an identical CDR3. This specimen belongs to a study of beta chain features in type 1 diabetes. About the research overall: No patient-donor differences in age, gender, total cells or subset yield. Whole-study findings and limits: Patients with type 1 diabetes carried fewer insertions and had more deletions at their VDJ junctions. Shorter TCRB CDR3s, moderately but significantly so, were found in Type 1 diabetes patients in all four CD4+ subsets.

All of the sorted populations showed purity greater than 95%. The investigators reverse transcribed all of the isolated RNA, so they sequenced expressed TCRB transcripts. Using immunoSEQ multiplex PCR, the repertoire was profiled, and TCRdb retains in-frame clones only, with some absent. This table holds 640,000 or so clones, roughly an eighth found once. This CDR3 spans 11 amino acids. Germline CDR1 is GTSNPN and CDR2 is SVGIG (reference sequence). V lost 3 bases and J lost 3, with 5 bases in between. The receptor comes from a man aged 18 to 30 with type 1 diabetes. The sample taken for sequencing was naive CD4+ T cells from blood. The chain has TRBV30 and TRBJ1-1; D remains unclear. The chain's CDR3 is CAWSGYTEAFF. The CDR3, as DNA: TGTGCCTGGAGCGGCTACACTGAAGCTTTCTTT.